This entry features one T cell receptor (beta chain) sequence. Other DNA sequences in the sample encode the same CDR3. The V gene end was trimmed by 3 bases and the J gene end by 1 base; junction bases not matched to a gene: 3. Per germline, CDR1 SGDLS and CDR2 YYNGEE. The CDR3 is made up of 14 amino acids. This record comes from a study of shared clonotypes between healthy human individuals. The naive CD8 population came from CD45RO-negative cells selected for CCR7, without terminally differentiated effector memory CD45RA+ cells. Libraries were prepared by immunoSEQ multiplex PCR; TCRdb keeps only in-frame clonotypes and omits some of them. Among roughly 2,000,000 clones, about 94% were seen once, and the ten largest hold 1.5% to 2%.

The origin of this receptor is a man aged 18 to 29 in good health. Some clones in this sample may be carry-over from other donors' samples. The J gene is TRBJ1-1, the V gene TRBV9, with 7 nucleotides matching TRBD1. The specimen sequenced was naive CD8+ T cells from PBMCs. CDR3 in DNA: TGTGCCAGCAGCGGAGGGACAGCGAACACTGAAGCTTTCTTT. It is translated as CASSGGTANTEAFF. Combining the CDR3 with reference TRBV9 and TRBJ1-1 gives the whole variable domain DSGVTQTPKHLITATGQRVTLRCSPRSGDLSVYWYQQSLDQGLQFLIQYYNGEERAKGNILERFSAQQFPDLHSELNLSSLELGDSALYFCASSGGTANTEAFFGQGTRLTVV.